This TCR beta chain comes out of a study of lymphopenia after photon versus proton radiotherapy. Clones were read by immunoSEQ multiplex PCR, and TCRdb kept only the in-frame ones, dropping some. The sample records roughly 76,000 clones, around 90% being singletons. The length of the CDR3 is 17 residues. V lost 3 bases and J 0 bases, leaving 15 bases between the germline ends. The germline V gene encodes CDR1 SGHRS and CDR2 YFSETQ. This chain uses TRBV5-1 with TRBJ2-2; TRBD2 might be the D (5 bases). The clonotype was recovered from a woman in her thirties or forties with cholangiocarcinoma. The sequencing used peripheral blood, collected from a patient treated with photon-based radiotherapy. This CDR3 is CASSSKTGYSNTGELFF. CDR3 DNA sequence: TGCGCCAGCAGCTCGAAAACGGGATACTCGAACACCGGGGAGCTGTTTTTT.